The 14 T cell receptor beta chains below all came from one sample that was sequenced in a study of blood T cells in healthy people across ages. For the second PCR, which ran for about 6 to 12 cycles, a sample-barcoded 5' primer and a J-beta primer mix were used. In TCRdb, the 5' RACE reads were re-called with MiXCR into one record per CDR3 protein. The top ten clones hold around 21% of a sample with under 1 million distinct CDR3 sequences, around 45% of them seen once. The material sequenced was blood. These receptors came from a man aged 60 to 75 in good health.

This rearrangement joins TRBV11-1 to TRBJ1-1; D call uncertain. V was clipped by 6 bases and J by 4 bases, with 6 bases between them. The CDR3 length is 11 residues. Germline V gene lookup returns CDR1 SGHAT and CDR2 FQDESV (reference sequence). The CDR3 coding sequence is TGTGCCAGCAGAATATCCACTGAAGCTTTCTTT. It yields the protein CASRISTEAFF.

This chain uses TRBV6-6 with TRBJ1-2; a weak D match, TRBD1 (6 bases). V was pared by 6 bases and J by 8 bases, with 16 bases between. The CDR3 has 13 residues. Germline assignment: CDR1 MNHNY and CDR2 SVGAGI (reference sequence). The CDR3 spells CASSPGGAYGYTF. In DNA form, the CDR3 reads TGTGCCAGCAGCCCCGGGGGGGCGTACGGCTACACCTTC.

The chain is built from TRBV10-3 and TRBJ1-1; D remains ambiguous. This CDR3 spans 14 amino acids. Trimming cost V 6 bases and J 1 base, with 12 bases left between them. From germline, CDR1 is ENHRY and CDR2 SYGVKD. For the CDR3, the DNA is TGTGCCATCAGGGGCCCTACACAGAACACTGAAGCTTTCTTT. It codes for CAIRGPTQNTEAFF.

V usage is TRBV7-9 and J usage is TRBJ2-6; TRBD1 or TRBD2 may be the D gene (6 bases each). Germline CDR1 SEHNR, CDR2 FQNEAQ (reference sequence). This CDR3 comprises 16 residues. V dropped 8 bases and J dropped 1 base, with 15 bases sitting between them. The DNA for the CDR3 is TGTGCCAGCCAAAGGGGGGCCCTATCTGGGGCCAACGTCCTGACTTTC. Translation gives CASQRGALSGANVLTF.

The chain uses TRBV28 and TRBJ1-2; 7 bases match TRBD1. The V segment lost 5 bases and the J segment 0 bases; nucleotides outside the gene matches: 3. The germline CDR1 and CDR2 sequences are MDHEN and SYDVKM. The CDR3 contains 14 residues. CDR3 residues: CASSTTGSNYGYTF. In DNA, the CDR3 is TGTGCCAGCAGTACGACAGGGTCTAACTATGGCTACACCTTC.

In its sample, this clonotype was seen a few times. The chain joins TRBV29-1 to TRBJ2-1, with TRBD2 identical over 10 bases. Per the germline V gene, CDR1 is SQVTM and CDR2 is ANQGSEA. The CDR3 has 12 residues. Here the CDR3 reads CMGSSGGNEQFF. The CDR3 nucleotides are TGCATGGGCTCTAGCGGGGGTAACGAGCAGTTCTTC.

The chain has TRBV9 and TRBJ1-6; D call uncertain. The germline gives CDR1 SGDLS, CDR2 YYNGEE. This CDR3 has 15 amino acids. Trimming shortened V by 4 bases and J by 7 bases, and 15 bases separated the two germline ends. As DNA, the CDR3 is TGTGCCAGCAGCCCGCAGGCCGACCCCAATTCACCCCTCCACTTT. Protein product: CASSPQADPNSPLHF. Combining the CDR3 with reference TRBV9 and TRBJ1-6 gives the whole variable domain DSGVTQTPKHLITATGQRVTLRCSPRSGDLSVYWYQQSLDQGLQFLIQYYNGEERAKGNILERFSAQQFPDLHSELNLSSLELGDSALYFCASSPQADPNSPLHFGNGTRLTVT.

This clonotype has only a few counts. The chain couples TRBV29-1 to TRBJ2-1; 9 bases match TRBD2. The V gene's germline CDR1 is SQVTM and CDR2 ANQGSEA. There are 14 residues in the CDR3. V trimming: 6 bases; J trimming: 5 bases; junction bases outside the gene matches: 8. The CDR3 loop is CSVAAGGPHNEQFF. The CDR3 nucleotides read TGCAGCGTAGCCGCGGGGGGGCCCCACAATGAGCAGTTCTTC.

At least ten counts were recorded for this clonotype. The chain has TRBV3-1 and TRBJ1-1; possible D gene TRBD1, 5 bases. There are 13 residues in the CDR3. Deletions cut 0 bases from V and 8 bases from J, with 10 bases between. In germline, CDR1 is LGHDT, CDR2 YNNKEL (reference sequence). CDR3 sequence: CASSQDRGREAFF. The CDR3 DNA reads as TGTGCCAGCAGCCAAGATCGGGGGAGGGAAGCTTTCTTT. Filled out from reference TRBV3-1 and TRBJ1-1, the complete variable domain reads DTAVSQTPKYLVTQMGNDKSIKCEQNLGHDTMYWYKQDSKKFLKIMFSYNNKELIINETVPNRFSPKSPDKAHLNLHINSLELGDSAVYFCASSQDRGREAFFGQGTRLTVV.

The rearrangement links TRBV3-1 to TRBJ1-2; D is undetermined. This CDR3 spans 15 amino acids. The V gene's germline CDR1 is LGHDT and CDR2 YNNKEL (reference sequence). V was clipped by 1 base and J by 1 base, with 10 bases between them. The CDR3 protein is CASSQARRLNYGYTF. CDR3 sequence (DNA): TGTGCCAGCAGCCAAGCAAGGCGCCTTAACTATGGCTACACCTTC.

This clonotype was detected a few times. This chain's CDR3 is CASSSYRGETQYF. DNA of the CDR3: TGTGCCAGCAGCTCGTACCGAGGGGAGACCCAGTACTTC. J is TRBJ2-7 and V is TRBV7-2, with D perhaps matching TRBD2 (5 bases). The J call may be incorrect, as the DNA end agrees better with TRBJ2-5. CDR1 is SGHTA, CDR2 FQGNSA, per germline. CDR3 length: 13 amino acids.

The chain links TRBV7-6 to TRBJ2-4; D is unresolved. With the DNA end fitting TRBJ2-7 better, the J assignment may be wrong. The CDR3 contains 14 residues. Germline-derived CDR1 and CDR2 are SGHVS and FNYEAQ. The CDR3 DNA reads TGTGCCAGCAGCTTGGGAAAGGGTTACTACGAGCAGTACTTC. It encodes CASSLGKGYYEQYF.

The V gene is TRBV20-1, the J gene TRBJ2-3; 11 nucleotides line up with TRBD2. J lost 0 bases, V lost 2 bases, and 13 bases had no gene match. The CDR3 is made up of 19 amino acids. Germline CDR1 is DFQATT and CDR2 is SNEGSKA (reference sequence). CDR3 amino acids: CSARTIGSGGGTSTDTQYF. The CDR3 DNA reads TGCAGTGCTAGAACCATCGGTAGCGGGGGGGGAACTAGCACAGATACGCAGTATTTT.

The V and J genes are TRBV15 and TRBJ2-1; D is undetermined. The CDR3 spans 14 residues. V lost 2 bases and J 8 bases, leaving 13 bases between the germline ends. Germline loops: CDR1 LNHNV, CDR2 YYDKDF (reference sequence). This chain's CDR3 is CATSRTSPSYEQFF. The CDR3 DNA sequence: TGTGCCACCAGCAGAACCTCCCCGAGCTATGAGCAGTTCTTC.